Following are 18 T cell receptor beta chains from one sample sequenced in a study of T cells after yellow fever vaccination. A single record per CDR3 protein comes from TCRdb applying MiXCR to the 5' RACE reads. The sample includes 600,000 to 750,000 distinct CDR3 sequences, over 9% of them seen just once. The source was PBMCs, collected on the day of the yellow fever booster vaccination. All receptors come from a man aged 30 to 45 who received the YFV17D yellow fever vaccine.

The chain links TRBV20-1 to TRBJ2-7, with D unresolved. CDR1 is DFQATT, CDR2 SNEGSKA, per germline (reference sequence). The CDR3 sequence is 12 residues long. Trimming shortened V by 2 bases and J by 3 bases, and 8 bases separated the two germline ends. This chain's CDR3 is CSARYPSYEQYF. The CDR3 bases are TGCAGTGCTAGATATCCGAGCTACGAGCAGTACTTC.

Here the CDR3 reads CAGGQGFNEQFF. In DNA form, the CDR3 reads TGTGCCGGGGGACAGGGATTCAATGAGCAGTTCTTC. The chain is built from TRBV7-8 and TRBJ2-1; TRBD1 agrees at 9 bases. Germline assignment: CDR1 SGHVS and CDR2 FQNEAQ. CDR3 size: 12 residues. The V gene end was trimmed by 11 bases and the J gene end by 6 bases; junction bases not matched to a gene: 5.

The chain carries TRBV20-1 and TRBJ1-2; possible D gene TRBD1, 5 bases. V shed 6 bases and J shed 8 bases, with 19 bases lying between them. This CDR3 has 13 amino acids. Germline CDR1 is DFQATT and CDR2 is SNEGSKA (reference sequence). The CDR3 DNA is TGCAGTGCCCCACTTAGGGCAGGGCTAGGCTACACCTTC. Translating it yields CSAPLRAGLGYTF.

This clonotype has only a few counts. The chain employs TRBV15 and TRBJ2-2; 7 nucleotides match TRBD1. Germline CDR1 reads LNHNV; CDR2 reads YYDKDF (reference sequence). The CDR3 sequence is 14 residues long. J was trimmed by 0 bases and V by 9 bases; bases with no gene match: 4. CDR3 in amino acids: CATSDRTNTGELFF. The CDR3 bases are TGTGCCACTTCGGACAGGACGAACACCGGGGAGCTGTTTTTT. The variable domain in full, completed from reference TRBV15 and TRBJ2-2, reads DAMVIQNPRYQVTQFGKPVTLSCSQTLNHNVMYWYQQKSSQAPKLLFHYYDKDFNNEADTPDNFQSRRPNTSFCFLDIRSPGLGDTAMYLCATSDRTNTGELFFGEGSRLTVL.

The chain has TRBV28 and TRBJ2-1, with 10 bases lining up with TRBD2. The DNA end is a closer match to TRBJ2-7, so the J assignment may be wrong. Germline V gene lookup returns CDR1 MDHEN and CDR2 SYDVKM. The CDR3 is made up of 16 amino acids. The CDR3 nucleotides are TGTGCCAGCAGCCTTGATCTAGCGGGAGTTAGAAATGAGCAGTACTTC. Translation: CASSLDLAGVRNEQYF.

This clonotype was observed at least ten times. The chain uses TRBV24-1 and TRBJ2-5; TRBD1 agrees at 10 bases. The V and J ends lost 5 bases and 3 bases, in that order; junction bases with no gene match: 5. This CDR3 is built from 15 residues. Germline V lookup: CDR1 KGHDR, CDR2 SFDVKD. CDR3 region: CATSAPGQGKETQYF. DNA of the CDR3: TGTGCCACCAGTGCCCCGGGACAGGGGAAAGAGACCCAGTACTTC.

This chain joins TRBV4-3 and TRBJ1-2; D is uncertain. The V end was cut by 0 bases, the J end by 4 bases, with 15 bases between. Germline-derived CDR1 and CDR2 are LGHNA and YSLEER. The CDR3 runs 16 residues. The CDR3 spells CASSQEYRANLYGYTF. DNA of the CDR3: TGCGCCAGCAGCCAAGAATATAGGGCAAACCTCTATGGCTACACCTTC.

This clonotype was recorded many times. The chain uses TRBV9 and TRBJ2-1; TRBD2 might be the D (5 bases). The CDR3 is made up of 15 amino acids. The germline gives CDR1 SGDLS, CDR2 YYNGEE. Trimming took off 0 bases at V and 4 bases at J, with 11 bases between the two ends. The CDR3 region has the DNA TGTGCCAGCAGCGTAGGCGGTAGCGAATACAATGAGCAGTTCTTC. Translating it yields CASSVGGSEYNEQFF.

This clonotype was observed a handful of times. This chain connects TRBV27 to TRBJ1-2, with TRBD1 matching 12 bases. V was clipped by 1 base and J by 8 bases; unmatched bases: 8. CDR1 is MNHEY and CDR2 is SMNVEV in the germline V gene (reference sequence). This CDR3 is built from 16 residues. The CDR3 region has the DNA TGTGCCAGCAGTTTATTCCGGGACAGGGGGCTTTACGGCTACACCTTC. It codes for CASSLFRDRGLYGYTF.

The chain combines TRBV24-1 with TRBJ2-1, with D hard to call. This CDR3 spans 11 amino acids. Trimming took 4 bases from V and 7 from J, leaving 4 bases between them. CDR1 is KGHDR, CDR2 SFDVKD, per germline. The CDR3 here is CATSDPNEQFF. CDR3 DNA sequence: TGTGCCACCAGTGACCCTAATGAGCAGTTCTTC.

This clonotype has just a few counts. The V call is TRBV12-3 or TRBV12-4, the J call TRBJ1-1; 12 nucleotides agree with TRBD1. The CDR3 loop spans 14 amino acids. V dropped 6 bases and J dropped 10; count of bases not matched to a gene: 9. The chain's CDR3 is CASSMGQGAPRAFF. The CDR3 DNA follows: TGTGCCAGCAGCATGGGACAGGGGGCGCCGAGAGCTTTCTTT.

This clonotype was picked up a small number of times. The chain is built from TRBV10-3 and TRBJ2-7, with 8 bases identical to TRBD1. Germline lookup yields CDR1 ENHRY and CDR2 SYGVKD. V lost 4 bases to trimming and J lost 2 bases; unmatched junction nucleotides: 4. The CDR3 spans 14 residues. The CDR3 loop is CAISAGDRPYEQYF. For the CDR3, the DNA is TGTGCCATCAGTGCTGGGGACAGGCCCTACGAGCAGTACTTC.

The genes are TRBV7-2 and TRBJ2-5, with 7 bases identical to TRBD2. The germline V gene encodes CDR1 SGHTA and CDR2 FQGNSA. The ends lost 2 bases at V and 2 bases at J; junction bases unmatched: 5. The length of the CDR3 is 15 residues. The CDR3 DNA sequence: TGTGCCAGCAGCTTAATAGCGGGTTTTCAAGAGACCCAGTACTTC. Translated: CASSLIAGFQETQYF.

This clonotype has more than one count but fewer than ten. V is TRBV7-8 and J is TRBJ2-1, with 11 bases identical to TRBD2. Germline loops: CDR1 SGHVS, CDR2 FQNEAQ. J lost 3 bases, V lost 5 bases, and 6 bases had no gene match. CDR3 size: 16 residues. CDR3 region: CASSQQGLADYNEQFF. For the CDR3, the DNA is TGTGCCAGCAGCCAGCAGGGACTAGCGGACTACAATGAGCAGTTCTTC.

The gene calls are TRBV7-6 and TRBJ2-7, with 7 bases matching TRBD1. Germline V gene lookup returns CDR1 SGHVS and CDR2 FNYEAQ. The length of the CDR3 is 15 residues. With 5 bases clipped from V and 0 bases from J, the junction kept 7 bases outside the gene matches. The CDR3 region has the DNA TGTGCCAGCAGCCTAGTCGGGGACAGCTCCTACGAGCAGTACTTC. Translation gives CASSLVGDSSYEQYF.

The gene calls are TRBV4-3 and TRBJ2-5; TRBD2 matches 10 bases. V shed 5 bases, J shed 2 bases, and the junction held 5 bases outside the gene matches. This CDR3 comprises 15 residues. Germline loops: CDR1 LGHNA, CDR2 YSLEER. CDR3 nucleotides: TGCGCCAGCAGCATAACTAGCGGGATTCAAGAGACCCAGTACTTC. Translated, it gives CASSITSGIQETQYF.

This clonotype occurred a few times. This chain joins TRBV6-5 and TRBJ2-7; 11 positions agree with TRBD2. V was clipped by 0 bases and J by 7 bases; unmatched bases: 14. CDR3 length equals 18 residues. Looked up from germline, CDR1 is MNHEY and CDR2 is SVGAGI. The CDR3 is CASSYSKGATSGKYEQYF. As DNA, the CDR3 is TGTGCCAGCAGTTACTCGAAGGGGGCGACTAGCGGGAAGTATGAGCAGTACTTC.

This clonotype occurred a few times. The CDR3 sequence is CSARQGGGTEAFF. CDR3 nucleotides: TGCAGTGCTCGACAGGGAGGAGGCACTGAAGCTTTCTTT. The V call is TRBV20-1, the J call TRBJ1-1; 7 bases fit TRBD1. The CDR3 loop spans 13 amino acids. Germline V CDR1 and CDR2: DFQATT, SNEGSKA (reference sequence). V gave up 5 bases and J gave up 4 bases; unmatched junction bases: 7.